The rows below give T cell receptor beta chains drawn from one sample of a study of T-cell reconstitution after alpha-beta-depleted transplantation in children. TCRdb re-analysed the PCR reads in MiXCR, keeping a single row per CDR3 protein. The data hold some 400,000 distinct CDR3 sequences, with about 20% observed a single time. Here the sequenced sample was PBMCs from the stem cell graft donor, taken from the stem cell graft. All receptors derive from a human donor who donated a stem cell graft to a child with acute myeloid leukemia. CDR3s include the opening cysteine and the closing phenylalanine or tryptophan. The D gene is left open where the match is weak. Part of the rows lack a size; the others show once, few, many or a class for expanded clones.

J: TRBJ2-1; V: TRBV3-1; D: NA; size: few; DNA: TGTGCCAGCAGCCGGGGGGCCTACAATGAGCAGTTCTTC; CDR3: CASSRGAYNEQFF
J: TRBJ2-1; V: TRBV12-5; D: NA; size: few; DNA: TGTGCTAGTGGTTTGGTTCTTGGAGCAGGGAATCACAATGAGCAGTTCTTC; CDR3: CASGLVLGAGNHNEQFF
J: TRBJ2-7; V: TRBV24-1; D: TRBD2; size: many; DNA: TGTGCCACCAGTGATTCAGGACTAGCGTCTCTCGAGCAGTACTTC; CDR3: CATSDSGLASLEQYF
J: TRBJ2-5; V: TRBV5-6; D: NA; size: NA; DNA: TGTGCCAGCAGCTTGAATAGGGGACCGGGAGAGACCCAGTACTTC; CDR3: CASSLNRGPGETQYF
J: TRBJ2-7; V: TRBV6-2/TRBV6-3; D: TRBD1; size: few; DNA: TGTGCCAGCACTCCGGGACAGGTCGCCTACGAGCAGTACTTC; CDR3: CASTPGQVAYEQYF
J: TRBJ2-1; V: TRBV20-1; D: TRBD2; size: many; DNA: TGCAGTGCAACTAGCGGATTATACAATGAGCAGTTCTTC; CDR3: CSATSGLYNEQFF
J: TRBJ2-1; V: TRBV24-1; D: NA; size: few; DNA: TGTGCCACCAGTGCCCCGGCACTGGCGGGTGAGCAGTTCTTC; CDR3: CATSAPALAGEQFF
J: TRBJ2-3; V: TRBV29-1; D: NA; size: few; DNA: TGCAGCGTTGAATGGACCGGCACAGATACGCAGTATTTT; CDR3: CSVEWTGTDTQYF
J: TRBJ2-1; V: TRBV7-9; D: TRBD2; size: few; DNA: TGTGCCAGCAGCCCAACGGTGCGGGAGACCTCCTACAATGAGCAGTTCTTC; CDR3: CASSPTVRETSYNEQFF
J: TRBJ2-7; V: TRBV29-1; D: NA; size: many; DNA: TGCAGCGTTCTGACTTTCTCCTACGAGCAGTACTTC; CDR3: CSVLTFSYEQYF
J: TRBJ2-7; V: TRBV25-1; D: NA; size: many; DNA: TGTGCCAGCAGTGAATTCGGAGGGGGAAACGAGCAGTACTTC; CDR3: CASSEFGGGNEQYF